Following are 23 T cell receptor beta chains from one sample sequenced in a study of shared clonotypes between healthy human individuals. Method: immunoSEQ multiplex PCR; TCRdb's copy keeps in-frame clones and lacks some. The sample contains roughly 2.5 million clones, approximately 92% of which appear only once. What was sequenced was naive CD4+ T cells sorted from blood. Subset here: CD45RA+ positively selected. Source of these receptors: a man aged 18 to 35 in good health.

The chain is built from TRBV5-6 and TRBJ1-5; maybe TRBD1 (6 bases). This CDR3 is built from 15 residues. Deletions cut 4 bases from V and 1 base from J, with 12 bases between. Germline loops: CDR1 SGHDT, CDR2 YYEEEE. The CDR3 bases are TGTGCCAGCAGCCGTTACAGGGAAAGCAATCAGCCCCAGCATTTT. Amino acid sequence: CASSRYRESNQPQHF.

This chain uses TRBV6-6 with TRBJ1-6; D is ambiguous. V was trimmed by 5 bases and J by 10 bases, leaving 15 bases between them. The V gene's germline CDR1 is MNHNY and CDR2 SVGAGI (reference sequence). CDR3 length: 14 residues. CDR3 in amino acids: CASSHEEAGSPLHF. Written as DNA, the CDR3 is TGTGCCAGCAGTCACGAAGAGGCTGGCTCACCCCTCCACTTT.

The CDR3: CASSRLADSSYEQYF. As DNA, the CDR3 is TGTGCCAGCAGTAGACTAGCGGACAGCTCCTACGAGCAGTACTTC. The rearrangement joins TRBV6-6 to TRBJ2-7; 9 nucleotides agree with TRBD2. Germline V gives CDR1 MNHNY, CDR2 SVGAGI (reference sequence). The CDR3 is made up of 15 amino acids. With V trimmed by 5 bases and J by 0 bases, 5 bases remained unmatched.

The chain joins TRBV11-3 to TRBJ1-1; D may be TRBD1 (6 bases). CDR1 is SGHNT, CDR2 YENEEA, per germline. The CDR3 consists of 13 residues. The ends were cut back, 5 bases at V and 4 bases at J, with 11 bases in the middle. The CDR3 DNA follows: TGTGCCAGCAGCCTACAGGGTGCCACTGAAGCTTTCTTT. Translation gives CASSLQGATEAFF. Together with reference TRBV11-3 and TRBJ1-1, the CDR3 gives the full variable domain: EAGVVQSPRYKIIEKKQPVAFWCNPISGHNTLYWYLQNLGQGPELLIRYENEEAVDDSQLPKDRFSAERLKGVDSTLKIQPAELGDSAVYLCASSLQGATEAFFGQGTRLTVV.

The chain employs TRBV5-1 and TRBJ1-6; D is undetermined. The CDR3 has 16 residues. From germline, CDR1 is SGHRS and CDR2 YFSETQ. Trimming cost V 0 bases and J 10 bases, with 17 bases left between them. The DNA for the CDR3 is TGCGCCAGCAGCTTGGAAGATACAGCGGTCGGATCACCCCTCCACTTT. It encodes CASSLEDTAVGSPLHF.

The CDR3 coding sequence is TGTGCCAGCAGCTTAAGAAGGACAGGCTCCTACGAGCAGTACTTC. This translates into CASSLRRTGSYEQYF. This rearrangement joins TRBV11-2 to TRBJ2-7, with 7 nucleotides matching TRBD1. Trimming at V came to 2 bases and at J to 0 bases, leaving 4 bases not matched to a gene. The CDR3 totals 15 residues. Germline V CDR1 and CDR2: SGHAT, FQNNGV.

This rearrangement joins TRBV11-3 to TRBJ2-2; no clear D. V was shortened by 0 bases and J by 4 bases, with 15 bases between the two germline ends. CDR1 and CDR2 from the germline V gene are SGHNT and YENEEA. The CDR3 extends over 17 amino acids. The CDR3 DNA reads TGTGCCAGCAGCTTAGAGTCTGGAAGGCGAGGCACCGGGGAGCTGTTTTTT. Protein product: CASSLESGRRGTGELFF.

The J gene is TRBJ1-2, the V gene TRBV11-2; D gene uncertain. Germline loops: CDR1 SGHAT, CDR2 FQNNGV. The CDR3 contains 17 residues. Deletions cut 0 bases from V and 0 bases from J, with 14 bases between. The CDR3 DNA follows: TGTGCCAGCAGCTTAGATAGATTCAGCGTGGCTAACTATGGCTACACCTTC. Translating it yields CASSLDRFSVANYGYTF.

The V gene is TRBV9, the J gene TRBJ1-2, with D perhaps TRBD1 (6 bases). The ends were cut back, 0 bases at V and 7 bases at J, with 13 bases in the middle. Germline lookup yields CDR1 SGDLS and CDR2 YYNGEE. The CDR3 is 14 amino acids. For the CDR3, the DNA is TGTGCCAGCAGCGTAGATCAGGGGCCGGGTGGCTACACCTTC. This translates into CASSVDQGPGGYTF.

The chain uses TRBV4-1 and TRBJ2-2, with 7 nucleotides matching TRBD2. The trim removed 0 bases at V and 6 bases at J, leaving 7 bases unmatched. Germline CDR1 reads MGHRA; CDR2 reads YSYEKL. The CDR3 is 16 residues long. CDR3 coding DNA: TGCGCCAGCAGCCAAGATGACGGGAGGAGTTCCGGGGAGCTGTTTTTT. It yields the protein CASSQDDGRSSGELFF.

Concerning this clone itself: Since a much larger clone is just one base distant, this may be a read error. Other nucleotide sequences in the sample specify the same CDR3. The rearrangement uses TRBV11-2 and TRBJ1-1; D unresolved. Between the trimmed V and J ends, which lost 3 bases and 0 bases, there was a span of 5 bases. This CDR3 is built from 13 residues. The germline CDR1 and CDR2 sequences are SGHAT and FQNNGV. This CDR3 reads CASSLAVNTEAFF. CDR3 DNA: TGTGCCAGCAGCTTGGCAGTGAACACTGAAGCTTTCTTT.

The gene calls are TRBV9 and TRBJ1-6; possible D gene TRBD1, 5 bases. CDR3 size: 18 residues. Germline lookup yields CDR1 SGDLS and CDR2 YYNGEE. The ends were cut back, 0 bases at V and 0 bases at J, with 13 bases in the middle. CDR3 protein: CASSVGGGTSSYNSPLHF. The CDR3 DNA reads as TGTGCCAGCAGCGTAGGCGGGGGAACGAGCTCCTATAATTCACCCCTCCACTTT.

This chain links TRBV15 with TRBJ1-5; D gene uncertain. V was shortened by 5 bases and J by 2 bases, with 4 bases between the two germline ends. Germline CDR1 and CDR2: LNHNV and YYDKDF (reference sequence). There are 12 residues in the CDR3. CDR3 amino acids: CATSGGNQPQHF. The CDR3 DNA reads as TGTGCCACCAGCGGGGGCAATCAGCCCCAGCATTTT.

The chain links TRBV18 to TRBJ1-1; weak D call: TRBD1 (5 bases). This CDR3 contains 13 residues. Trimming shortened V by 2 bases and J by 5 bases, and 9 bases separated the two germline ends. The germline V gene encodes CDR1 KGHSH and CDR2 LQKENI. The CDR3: CASSPKAGTEAFF. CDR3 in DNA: TGTGCCAGCTCACCAAAAGCAGGGACTGAAGCTTTCTTT.

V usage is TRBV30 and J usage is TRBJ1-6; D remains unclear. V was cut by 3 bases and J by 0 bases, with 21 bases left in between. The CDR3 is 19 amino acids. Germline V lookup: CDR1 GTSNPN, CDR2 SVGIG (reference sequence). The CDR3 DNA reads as TGTGCCTGGAGACTTCTGACGGACGTTTGGAGCTCCTATAATTCACCCCTCCACTTT. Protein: CAWRLLTDVWSSYNSPLHF.

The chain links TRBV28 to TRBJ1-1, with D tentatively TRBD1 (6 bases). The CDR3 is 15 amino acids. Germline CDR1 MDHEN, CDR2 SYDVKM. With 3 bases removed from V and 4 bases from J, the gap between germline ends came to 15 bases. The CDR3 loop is CASSFGGAESTEAFF. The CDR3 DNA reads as TGTGCCAGCAGTTTTGGGGGGGCGGAGAGCACTGAAGCTTTCTTT. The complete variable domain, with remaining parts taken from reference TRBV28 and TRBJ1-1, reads DVKVTQSSRYLVKRTGEKVFLECVQDMDHENMFWYRQDPGLGLRLIYFSYDVKMKEKGDIPEGYSVSREKKERFSLILESASTNQTSMYLCASSFGGAESTEAFFGQGTRLTVV.

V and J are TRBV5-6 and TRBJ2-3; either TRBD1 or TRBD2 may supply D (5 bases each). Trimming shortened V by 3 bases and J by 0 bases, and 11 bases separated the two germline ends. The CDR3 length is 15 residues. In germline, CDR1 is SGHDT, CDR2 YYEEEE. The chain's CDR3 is CASSSGTASTDTQYF. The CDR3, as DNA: TGTGCCAGCAGCTCCGGGACGGCTAGCACAGATACGCAGTATTTT.

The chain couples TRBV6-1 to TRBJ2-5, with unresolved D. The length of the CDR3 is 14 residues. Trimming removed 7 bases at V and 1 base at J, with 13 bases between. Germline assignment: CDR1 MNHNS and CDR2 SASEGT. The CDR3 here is CASIRVGSQETQYF. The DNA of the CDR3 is TGTGCCAGCATCCGCGTAGGCAGCCAAGAGACCCAGTACTTC.

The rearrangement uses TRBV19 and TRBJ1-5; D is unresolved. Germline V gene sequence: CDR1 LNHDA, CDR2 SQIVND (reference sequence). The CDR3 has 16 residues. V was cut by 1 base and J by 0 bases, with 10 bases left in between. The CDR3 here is CASSIAERNSNQPQHF. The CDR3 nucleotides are TGTGCCAGTAGTATAGCGGAGCGAAATAGCAATCAGCCCCAGCATTTT.

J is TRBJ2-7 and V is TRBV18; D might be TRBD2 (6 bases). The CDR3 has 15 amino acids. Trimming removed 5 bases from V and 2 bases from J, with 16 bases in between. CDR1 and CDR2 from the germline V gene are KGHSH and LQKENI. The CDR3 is CASSTGGGRTYEQYF. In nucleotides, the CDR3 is TGTGCCAGCTCAACCGGGGGAGGTAGAACCTACGAGCAGTACTTC. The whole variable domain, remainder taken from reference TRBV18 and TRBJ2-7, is NAGVMQNPRHLVRRRGQEARLRCSPMKGHSHVYWYRQLPEEGLKFMVYLQKENIIDESGMPKERFSAEFPKEGPSILRIQQVVRGDSAAYFCASSTGGGRTYEQYFGPGTRLTVT.

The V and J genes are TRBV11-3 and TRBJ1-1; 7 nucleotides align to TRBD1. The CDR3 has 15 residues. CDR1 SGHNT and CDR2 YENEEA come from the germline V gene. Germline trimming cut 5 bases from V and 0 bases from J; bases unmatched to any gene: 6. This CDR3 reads CASSRSGQMNTEAFF. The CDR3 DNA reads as TGTGCCAGCAGCCGATCGGGACAGATGAACACTGAAGCTTTCTTT.

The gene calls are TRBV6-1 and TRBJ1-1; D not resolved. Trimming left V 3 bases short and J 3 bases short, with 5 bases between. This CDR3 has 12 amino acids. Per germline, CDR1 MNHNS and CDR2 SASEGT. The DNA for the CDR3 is TGTGCCAGCAGTGATCCCTACACTGAAGCTTTCTTT. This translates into CASSDPYTEAFF.

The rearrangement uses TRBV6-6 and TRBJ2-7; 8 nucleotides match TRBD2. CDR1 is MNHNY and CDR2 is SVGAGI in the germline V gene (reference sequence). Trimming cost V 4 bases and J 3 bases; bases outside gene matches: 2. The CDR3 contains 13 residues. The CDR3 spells CASSSSGSYEQYF. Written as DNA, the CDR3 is TGTGCCAGCAGTTCCAGCGGGAGCTACGAGCAGTACTTC.